This is a list of T cell receptor beta chains from one sample in a study of cytomegalovirus exposure and HLA in healthy donors. This table comes from immunoSEQ multiplex PCR, and its TCRdb copy is limited to in-frame clones, with some not included. The table shows more than 140,000 clones, with about three quarters occurring only once. Sequencing used PBMCs. Receptors originate from a male donor in good health and CMV-seronegative. CDR3s include the opening cysteine and the closing phenylalanine or tryptophan. The D gene is left open where the match is weak. Only part of the rows carry a size: once, few, many, or a class if the clone is expanded.

J	D	size	V	CDR3	DNA
TRBJ2-3	TRBD2	.	TRBV4-3	CASSQAGGVNTQYF	TGCGCCAGCAGCCAAGCGGGGGGAGTTAATACGCAGTATTTT
TRBJ2-7	TRBD2	.	TRBV5-1	CASSPTSGVSYEQYF	TGCGCCAGCAGCCCGACTAGCGGGGTTTCCTACGAGCAGTACTTC
TRBJ2-5	TRBD2	once	TRBV4-1	CASSPSPAGVVETQYF	TGCGCCAGCAGCCCCAGTCCAGCGGGAGTAGTAGAGACCCAGTACTTC
TRBJ1-2	TRBD1	.	TRBV11-2	CASSSRDRRNYGYTF	TGTGCCAGCAGCTCCCGGGACAGGAGAAACTATGGCTACACCTTC
TRBJ2-3	.	.	TRBV2	CASSVTRLTDTQYF	TGTGCCAGCAGTGTGACCAGGCTGACAGATACGCAGTATTTT
TRBJ1-1	TRBD1	.	TRBV5-1	CASSLRGTQGINGPNTEAFF	TGCGCCAGCAGCTTGAGGGGGACACAGGGGATAAACGGACCGAACACTGAAGCTTTCTTT
TRBJ1-3	TRBD1	.	TRBV10-3	CATWDSSSGNTIYF	TGTGCCACCTGGGACAGCAGCTCTGGAAACACCATATATTTT
TRBJ1-3	.	.	TRBV15	CATRDTGNSGNTIYF	TGTGCCACCAGAGACACAGGGAACTCTGGAAACACCATATATTTT
TRBJ1-3	.	.	TRBV7-9	CASSLQSGAGNTIYF	TGTGCCAGCAGCTTACAGTCAGGGGCTGGAAACACCATATATTTT
TRBJ1-2	TRBD1	few	TRBV27	CASTWTGGNKVVGGYTF	TGTGCCAGCACTTGGACAGGGGGAAATAAGGTGGTCGGTGGCTACACCTTC
TRBJ2-7	.	.	TRBV5-6	CASYYEQYF	TGTGCCAGCTACTACGAGCAGTACTTC
TRBJ2-1	TRBD2	.	TRBV27	CASSHIAGAYNEQFF	TGTGCCAGCAGCCATATAGCGGGAGCCTACAATGAGCAGTTCTTC
TRBJ2-7	TRBD1	.	TRBV6-6	CASRGGQGSYEQYF	TGTGCCAGCAGGGGGGGACAGGGCTCCTACGAGCAGTACTTC
TRBJ1-1	.	.	TRBV30	CAWRVGRMNTEAFF	TGTGCCTGGAGAGTTGGCAGGATGAACACTGAAGCTTTCTTT
TRBJ2-7	.	.	TRBV7-2	CASSDRLASSYEQYF	TGTGCCAGCAGCGACCGACTGGCGAGCTCCTACGAGCAGTACTTC
TRBJ2-7	.	.	TRBV2	CASRNLGDEQYF	TGTGCCAGCAGGAACCTCGGGGACGAGCAGTACTTC
TRBJ2-7	.	.	TRBV11-2	CASSFQAGATTYEQYF	TGTGCCAGCAGCTTCCAGGCAGGGGCAACTACCTACGAGCAGTACTTC
TRBJ2-7	.	few	TRBV6-6	CASSIQGPTYEQYF	TGTGCCAGCAGTATACAGGGACCCACCTACGAGCAGTACTTC
TRBJ2-7	TRBD1	few	TRBV19	CASNAGGVYEQYF	TGTGCCAGTAACGCAGGGGGCGTGTACGAGCAGTACTTC
TRBJ2-3	.	.	TRBV6-6	CASSVAETDTQYF	TGTGCCAGCAGTGTAGCGGAGACGGATACGCAGTATTTT
TRBJ1-4	.	.	TRBV6-1	CASSEAGTKGVKLFF	TGTGCCAGCAGTGAAGCCGGGACCAAGGGGGTAAAACTGTTTTTT
TRBJ1-4	TRBD1	once	TRBV6-5	CASSWGQAGKKLFF	TGTGCCAGCAGTTGGGGACAGGCCGGAAAGAAACTGTTTTTT
TRBJ1-1	TRBD1	.	TRBV4-3	CASSQEDRGSTEAFF	TGCGCCAGCAGCCAAGAGGACAGGGGTTCCACTGAAGCTTTCTTT
TRBJ1-5	.	.	TRBV7-2	CASSLGGSDNQPQHF	TGTGCCAGCAGCTTAGGGGGCTCGGACAATCAGCCCCAGCATTTT
TRBJ1-2	.	.	TRBV25-1	CASSNPGGGPGGYTF	TGTGCCAGCAGTAACCCCGGTGGGGGCCCTGGAGGCTACACCTTC
TRBJ2-2	TRBD1	.	TRBV11-3	CASSPRDRGVTGELFF	TGTGCCAGCAGCCCCCGGGACAGGGGGGTCACCGGGGAGCTGTTTTTT
TRBJ1-1	.	few	TRBV5-4	CASGLNTEAFF	TGTGCCAGCGGACTCAACACTGAAGCTTTCTTT
TRBJ1-1	.	once	TRBV11-3	CASSFLPQGRSAFF	TGTGCCAGCAGCTTCCTCCCCCAGGGTAGATCGGCTTTCTTT
TRBJ1-3	.	.	TRBV27	CASSLQGFAGNTIYF	TGTGCCAGCAGTTTACAGGGGTTCGCGGGAAACACCATATATTTT
TRBJ2-3	TRBD1	.	TRBV4-1	CASSRDRGIDTQYF	TGCGCCAGCAGCCGGGACAGGGGGATTGATACGCAGTATTTT
TRBJ1-6	TRBD1	.	TRBV6-1	CASGSEGQVNSPLHF	TGTGCCAGCGGGTCGGAGGGACAGGTGAATTCACCCCTCCACTTT
TRBJ1-1	TRBD1	.	TRBV7-3	CASSSQGGKTEAFF	TGTGCCAGCAGCTCACAGGGGGGGAAGACTGAAGCTTTCTTT
TRBJ1-6	.	once	TRBV7-9	CASVESSYNSPLHF	TGTGCCAGCGTGGAGAGCTCCTATAATTCACCCCTCCACTTT
TRBJ2-7	.	.	TRBV7-2	CASSLVGTQLYEQYF	TGTGCCAGCAGCTTAGTCGGGACACAACTCTACGAGCAGTACTTC
TRBJ2-1	.	.	TRBV6-5	CASSLTRTYNEQFF	TGTGCCAGCAGTTTGACACGTACCTACAATGAGCAGTTCTTC
TRBJ2-7	TRBD2	.	TRBV4-3	CASSQAASGDTYEQYF	TGCGCCAGCAGCCAAGCGGCTAGCGGGGATACCTACGAGCAGTACTTC
TRBJ2-5	.	.	TRBV30	CAWSAGGTQYF	TGTGCCTGGAGTGCCGGAGGGACCCAGTACTTC
TRBJ1-1	.	.	TRBV6-5	CASSYSRGYNTEAFF	TGTGCCAGCAGTTACTCACGGGGATATAACACTGAAGCTTTCTTT
TRBJ1-5	.	.	TRBV2	CASTRGGGQGLQPQHF	TGTGCCAGCACCCGAGGGGGTGGGCAGGGGTTACAGCCCCAGCATTTT
TRBJ2-7	.	.	TRBV9	CASSPGYEQYF	TGTGCCAGCAGCCCCGGCTACGAGCAGTACTTC
TRBJ2-1	TRBD2	.	TRBV5-1	CASSFLAGGLYNEQFF	TGCGCCAGCAGCTTTCTAGCGGGGGGGCTCTACAATGAGCAGTTCTTC
TRBJ2-1	TRBD2	.	TRBV6-5	CASRTGGARNEQFF	TGTGCCAGCCGAACCGGGGGGGCCAGGAATGAGCAGTTCTTC
TRBJ2-7	.	.	TRBV6-6	CASSGIISYEQYF	TGTGCCAGCAGTGGCATCATTTCCTACGAGCAGTACTTC
TRBJ2-5	.	.	TRBV7-2	CASSKGVRETQYF	TGTGCCAGCAGCAAGGGGGTGAGGGAGACCCAGTACTTC